This T cell receptor (beta chain) was documented in a study of T cells in Graves' hyperthyroidism and ophthalmopathy (dated by TCRdb to about 2019). Regarding the research as a whole: Peripheral blood samples were taken at initial diagnosis, before any treatment was given. Prospective prediction of ophthalmopathy was tested in an independent validation cohort of some 19 hyperthyroidism patients and 15 to 17 patients who later progressed to ophthalmopathy. To identify distinguishing TCR V-J signatures, a discovery cohort of around 100 patients was used, comprising some 43 with Graves' ophthalmopathy and approximately 58 with stable Graves' hyperthyroidism. Once sampling was done, hyperthyroidism patients were given methimazole at a starting dose of 30 mg daily, whereas ophthalmopathy patients were given high-dose intravenous methylprednisolone. Thyroid tissue and blood T-cell repertoires from about 6 Graves' hyperthyroidism patients were also compared in the study. For training and testing, the 100 or so patients in the discovery cohort were randomly divided in a 7:3 ratio. TCR Vbeta CDR3 sequencing of fewer than 150 peripheral blood samples (fewer than 45 ophthalmopathy, approximately 80 hyperthyroidism and roughly 17 progressor patients) is reported in the paper.

This clonotype was observed at least ten times. Its antigen target is currently unknown. The sample holds no much larger clone one base away, and base qualities are not on file. Hyperthyroidism patients were aged 18 to 65 years and newly diagnosed, with disease duration of less than 2 months. Any patient with an uncontrolled infection, another autoimmune disease, pregnancy or lactation was excluded. Clinical symptoms, serum thyroxine and TRAb, thyroid ultrasound, and orbital computed tomography formed the basis for the diagnoses. Blood from progressor patients was collected at the time of first diagnosis with hyperthyroidism, before any ophthalmopathy symptoms had appeared. PBMCs were separated from under 12 ml of fresh peripheral blood using Ficoll-Paque density gradient centrifugation. Progressor patients were initially diagnosed with Graves' hyperthyroidism and developed ophthalmopathy during follow-up. Trizol reagent was used to extract total RNA, and RNA quality was then checked on an Agilent 2100 Bioanalyzer.

Points the paper makes about the study in general: Most expanded thyroid clonotypes (frequency above 0.001) were also detected in blood, a finding suggesting that blood repertoires may reflect thyroid immune responses. Ophthalmopathy was separated from stable hyperthyroidism by a 13 V-J signature model, with 85% to 90% sensitivity and approximately 81% specificity obtained in cross-validation and 80%/75% obtained in testing. During validation, the model predicted progression to ophthalmopathy a median of approximately 7 months ahead of onset, with around 65% sensitivity and around 72% specificity. Sample size was not statistically predetermined, and investigators were not blinded to group allocation.

TCR beta CDR3 regions were amplified from RNA transcripts. A first-round RT-PCR of the TCR CDR3 used the HTBI primer set with the Qiagen OneStep RT-PCR kit. The libraries were constructed in a second round of multiplex PCR and then size-selected and purified. The libraries were sequenced on an Illumina HiSeq2000 using paired-end 100 bp reads. In the source study's methods: SOAPnuke was used to process the raw data, with reads discarded if the reads contained adapters or uncalled bases, had a mean Phred below 15, or lacked an exact constant-primer or identifier match. High-quality paired reads were merged with COPE v1.2.5, and unique nucleotide sequences were defined as clonotypes. MiTCR v1.1 was used to align the clonotypes against IMGT TRBV, TRBD and TRBJ reference segments. Analysis was restricted to V-J combinations with a frequency above 0.0001, which covered just over 98% of repertoires. The TCS score was defined as the ratio of F50 (clonal expansion) to E x V (chaos), calculated using BLOSUM62-based TCRdist between CDR3 peptides within each V-J. Welch's t-statistics and random forest reduced 514 V-J features to around 14, which were used in a naive Bayes classifier (R e1071). TCRdb took the public reads, trimmed them with fastp at Q25, ran MiXCR for clone calling and kept in-frame beta chains. Here each entry gathers all rows of one CDR3 protein and keeps the most common genes and DNA. These V and J calls are TCRdb output, not the study's own analysis. This sample is represented by roughly 300,000 distinct CDR3 sequences; 25% of them were singletons. About a quarter of the sample comes from the top ten.

This receptor was taken from a man aged 35 to 55 with Graves' hyperthyroidism that later progressed to Graves' ophthalmopathy. Sample: blood.

Here the CDR3 is given as CSAIGGLGSYEQYF. The sequenced DNA: TGCAGTGCTATAGGGGGCTTGGGGTCCTACGAGCAGTACTTC. The V gene is TRBV20-1 and the J gene is TRBJ2-7, with 7 junctional bases fitting TRBD1. The germline V gene (reference sequence) supplies CDR1 DFQATT and CDR2 SNEGSKA. The CDR3 sequence holds 14 residues, the cysteine and phenylalanine included. Of the read, only the CDR3 DNA is kept; its 42 bases are in frame from base 1. Here V drops 4 bases and J drops 1 base, and the junction holds 7 bases not matched to any gene.